The T cell receptor beta chain under discussion was sequenced for a study of T cells in Graves' hyperthyroidism and ophthalmopathy. From germline, CDR1 is SEHNR and CDR2 FQNEAQ (reference sequence). CDR3 size: 15 residues. The ends were cut back, 5 bases at V and 4 bases at J, with 17 bases in the middle. The source of the PBMCs was approximately 10 ml of fresh peripheral blood. RNA transcripts gave rise to amplified TCR beta CDR3 regions. The HTBI primer set drove a first-round RT-PCR of the TCR CDR3. TCRdb processed the multiplex PCR reads anew with MiXCR; each CDR3 protein has one entry. The sample holds fewer than 800,000 distinct CDR3 sequences, around 17% seen once.

The specimen was blood. This sequence joins TRBV7-9 and TRBJ2-5; D is perhaps TRBD2 (6 bases). The receptor's source is a man aged 18 to 29 with Graves' hyperthyroidism. CDR3 bases: TGTGCCAGCAGCCGAGGGACTTCCCCCCGAGAGACCCAGTACTTC. It translates to CASSRGTSPRETQYF.